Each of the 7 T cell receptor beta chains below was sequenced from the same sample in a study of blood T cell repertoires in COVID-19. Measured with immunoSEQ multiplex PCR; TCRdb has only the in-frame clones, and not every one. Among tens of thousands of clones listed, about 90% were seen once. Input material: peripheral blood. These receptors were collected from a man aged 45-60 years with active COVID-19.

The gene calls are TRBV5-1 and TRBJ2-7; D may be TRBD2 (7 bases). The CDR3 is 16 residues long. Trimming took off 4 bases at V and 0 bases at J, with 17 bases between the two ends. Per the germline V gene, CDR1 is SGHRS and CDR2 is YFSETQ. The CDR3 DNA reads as TGCGCCAGCAGCCTACTAGGGGAGGGGGACTCCTACGAGCAGTACTTC. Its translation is CASSLLGEGDSYEQYF.

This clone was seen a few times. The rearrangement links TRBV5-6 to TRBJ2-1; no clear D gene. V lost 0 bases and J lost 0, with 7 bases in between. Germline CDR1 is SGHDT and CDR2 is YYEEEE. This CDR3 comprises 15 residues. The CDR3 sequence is CASSLEEYSYNEQFF. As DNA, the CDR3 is TGTGCCAGCAGCTTGGAGGAGTACTCCTACAATGAGCAGTTCTTC.

CDR3 DNA: TGTGCCTGGGCAAGACAGGGGGGGGCGAATGAAAAACTGTTTTTT. Translated: CAWARQGGANEKLFF. The rearrangement links TRBV30 to TRBJ1-4, with TRBD1 identical over 9 bases. Germline V gene data show CDR1 as GTSNPN and CDR2 as SVGIG (reference sequence). The CDR3 runs to 15 residues. V shed 5 bases and J 5 bases; nucleotides not matched to a gene: 9.

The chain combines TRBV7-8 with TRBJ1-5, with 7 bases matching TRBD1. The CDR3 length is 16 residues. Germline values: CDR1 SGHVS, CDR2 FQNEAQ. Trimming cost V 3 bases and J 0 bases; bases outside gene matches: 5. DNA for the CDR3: TGTGCCAGCAGCTTTAGAACAGGGGCTAGCAATCAGCCCCAGCATTTT. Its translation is CASSFRTGASNQPQHF.

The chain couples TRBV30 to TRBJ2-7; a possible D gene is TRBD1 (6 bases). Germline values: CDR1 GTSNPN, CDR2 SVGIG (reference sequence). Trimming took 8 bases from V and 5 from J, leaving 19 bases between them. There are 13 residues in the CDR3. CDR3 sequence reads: CAGELDRFHEQYF. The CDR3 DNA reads TGTGCCGGAGAATTAGACAGGTTCCACGAGCAGTACTTC.

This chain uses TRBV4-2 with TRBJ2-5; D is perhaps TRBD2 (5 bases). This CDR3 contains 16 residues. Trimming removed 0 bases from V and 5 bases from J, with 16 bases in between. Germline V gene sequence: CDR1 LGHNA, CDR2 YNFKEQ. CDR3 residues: CASSQDEGTRAETQYF. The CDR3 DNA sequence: TGTGCCAGCAGCCAAGATGAAGGTACTAGAGCCGAGACCCAGTACTTC.

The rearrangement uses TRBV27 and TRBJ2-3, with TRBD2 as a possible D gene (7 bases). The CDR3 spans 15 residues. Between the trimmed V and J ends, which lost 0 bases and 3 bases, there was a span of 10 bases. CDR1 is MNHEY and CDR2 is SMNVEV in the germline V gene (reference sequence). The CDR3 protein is CASSLSGGGTDTQYF. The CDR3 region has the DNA TGTGCCAGCAGTTTATCAGGGGGGGGAACAGATACGCAGTATTTT.